Presented here are 15 T cell receptor beta chains from one specimen sequenced in a study of T cell repertoires in cytomegalovirus infection. Their antigen targets remain unknown. TCRdb re-called the reads through MiXCR, storing one row per CDR3 protein. Of approximately 300,000 distinct CDR3 sequences in the sample, about 29% are singletons; the top ten hold 20%. Material: cultured PBMCs, obtained from culture after CMV antigen stimulation. Receptor source: a human donor in good health (CMV status not recorded). Some clones in this sample may be carry-over from other donors' samples.

The sample holds one count of this clonotype. The CDR3 loop is CSARLAGGLYNEQFF. The CDR3 DNA reads as TGCAGTGCTCGTCTAGCGGGAGGACTCTACAATGAGCAGTTCTTC. V usage is TRBV20-1 and J usage is TRBJ2-1; 11 bases map to TRBD2. CDR3 length: 15 amino acids. CDR1 is DFQATT and CDR2 is SNEGSKA in the germline V gene (reference sequence). With V trimmed by 5 bases and J by 3 bases, 6 bases remained unmatched.

The DNA for the CDR3 is TGTGCCAGCAGACCAGCGGGGCCCCAAGAGACCCAGTACTTC. Its protein product is CASRPAGPQETQYF. V usage is TRBV5-6 and J usage is TRBJ2-5, with 7 nucleotides matching TRBD2. Germline CDR1 and CDR2: SGHDT and YYEEEE. V lost 5 bases, J lost 1 base, and 5 bases stayed unmatched. The CDR3 totals 14 residues. The full variable domain, rest sourced from reference TRBV5-6 and TRBJ2-5, is DAGVTQSPTHLIKTRGQQVTLRCSPKSGHDTVSWYQQALGQGPQFIFQYYEEEERQRGNFPDRFSGHQFPNYSSELNVNALLLGDSALYLCASRPAGPQETQYFGPGTRLLVL.

This clonotype was recorded a few times. This sequence may be a read error, since a much larger clone differs from it by one base. Because it lacks the conserved phenylalanine or tryptophan at the end, this CDR3 is likely a read error. The chain is built from TRBV6-6 and TRBJ1-1; perhaps TRBD1 as D (6 bases). The V gene's germline CDR1 is MNHNY and CDR2 SVGAGI (reference sequence). This CDR3 is 14 amino acids long. V was clipped by 2 bases and J by 3 bases, with 10 bases between them. For the CDR3, the DNA is TGTGCCAGCAGTTACAAGACAGGCGACACTGAAGCTTTCCTT. Its translation is CASSYKTGDTEAFL.

This clonotype has a handful of counts. This sequence joins TRBV19 and TRBJ2-5; 7 bases match TRBD2. Germline CDR1 and CDR2: LNHDA and SQIVND (reference sequence). Trimming took 6 bases from V and 2 from J; bases not matched to a gene: 6. There are 14 residues in the CDR3. The CDR3 nucleotides are TGTGCCAGTAGCTACGGCGGGAGTCAAGAGACCCAGTACTTC. Amino acid sequence: CASSYGGSQETQYF.

This chain links TRBV10-3 with TRBJ1-5; 8 bases match TRBD1. This CDR3 is 14 amino acids long. CDR1 and CDR2 from the germline V gene are ENHRY and SYGVKD. V lost 6 bases, J lost 1 base, and 2 bases stayed unmatched. The CDR3 loop is CAIRDRESNQPQHF. The CDR3, as DNA: TGTGCCATCAGGGACAGGGAAAGCAATCAGCCCCAGCATTTT.

This clonotype has ten or more counts. This sequence joins TRBV20-1 and TRBJ1-2; 8 bases are a match to TRBD1. The length of the CDR3 is 15 residues. Trimming took 5 bases from V and 4 from J; bases not matched to a gene: 12. CDR1 and CDR2 from the germline V gene are DFQATT and SNEGSKA (reference sequence). The CDR3 coding sequence is TGCAGTGCTCCCCTAACGGGACAGGATTTCTATGGCTACACCTTC. This gives the protein CSAPLTGQDFYGYTF.

This clonotype was detected once. The V and J genes are TRBV27 and TRBJ2-3; D is possibly TRBD2 (7 bases). The CDR3 loop spans 16 amino acids. Trimming shortened V by 3 bases and J by 4 bases, and 17 bases separated the two germline ends. Per the germline V gene, CDR1 is MNHEY and CDR2 is SMNVEV (reference sequence). CDR3 sequence reads: CASSFTGGGRPDTQYF. In DNA form, the CDR3 reads TGTGCCAGCAGTTTTACTGGGGGCGGGAGACCAGATACGCAGTATTTT.

The chain is built from TRBV29-1 and TRBJ1-5; D perhaps matches TRBD1 (5 bases). Germline CDR1 and CDR2: SQVTM and ANQGSEA. CDR3 length: 14 residues. V gave up 4 bases and J gave up 1 base, with 11 bases separating them. The CDR3 here is CSVVSGGSNQPQHF. CDR3 nucleotides: TGCAGCGTTGTGTCGGGGGGGAGCAATCAGCCCCAGCATTTT.

This clonotype has a handful of counts. The V call is TRBV28, the J call TRBJ2-7, with TRBD2 matching 13 bases. Looked up from germline, CDR1 is MDHEN and CDR2 is SYDVKM. The CDR3 runs to 16 residues. The V and J ends lost 4 bases and 0 bases, in that order; junction bases with no gene match: 3. The CDR3 loop is CASSSWTSGSSYEQYF. CDR3 sequence (DNA): TGTGCCAGCAGTTCCTGGACTAGCGGGAGCTCCTACGAGCAGTACTTC.

The V call is TRBV5-1, the J call TRBJ2-6; D gene unclear. V was clipped by 2 bases and J by 2 bases, with 20 bases between them. Germline V gives CDR1 SGHRS, CDR2 YFSETQ. This CDR3 is 19 amino acids long. This chain's CDR3 is CASSLNRAVTPPGANVLTF. The CDR3 region has the DNA TGCGCCAGCAGCTTAAATCGAGCAGTAACCCCCCCTGGGGCCAACGTCCTGACTTTC.

The table lists this clonotype with many counts. V is TRBV7-2 and J is TRBJ2-7; 13 positions agree with TRBD2. Looked up from germline, CDR1 is SGHTA and CDR2 is FQGNSA. CDR3 size: 18 residues. Trimming at V came to 1 base and at J to 0 bases, leaving 6 bases not matched to a gene. DNA of the CDR3: TGTGCCAGCAGCTTAGTCACTAGCGGGAGGGCCAACTCCTACGAGCAGTACTTC. It codes for CASSLVTSGRANSYEQYF.

The chain is built from TRBV20-1 and TRBJ2-3; perhaps TRBD2 as D (6 bases). The V end was cut by 4 bases, the J end by 2 bases, with 16 bases between. Germline V gene lookup returns CDR1 DFQATT and CDR2 SNEGSKA (reference sequence). The CDR3 runs 15 residues. The DNA for the CDR3 is TGCAGTGCTATAGAGCTGGAGGGAAACACAGATACGCAGTATTTT. The encoded protein is CSAIELEGNTDTQYF.

The V call is TRBV11-1, the J call TRBJ2-7, with 9 bases matching TRBD2. The CDR3 is 14 amino acids. Per germline, CDR1 SGHAT and CDR2 FQDESV (reference sequence). V gave up 1 base and J gave up 4 bases; unmatched junction bases: 2. The CDR3 coding sequence is TGTGCCAGCAGCTTAGTAGCGGGAGAATACGAGCAGTACTTC. The encoded protein is CASSLVAGEYEQYF.

This clonotype occurred a few times. The gene calls are TRBV4-1 and TRBJ2-5; 7 bases map to TRBD1. The CDR3 is 16 residues long. Germline assignment: CDR1 MGHRA and CDR2 YSYEKL. J was trimmed by 3 bases and V by 0 bases; bases with no gene match: 7. The CDR3: CASSQEVTGLEETQYF. CDR3 coding DNA: TGCGCCAGCAGCCAAGAGGTGACAGGGTTGGAAGAGACCCAGTACTTC.

This chain links TRBV10-3 with TRBJ2-7; TRBD1 matches 7 bases. The CDR3 has 17 amino acids. Germline-derived CDR1 and CDR2 are ENHRY and SYGVKD. Trimming cost V 2 bases and J 3 bases; bases outside gene matches: 13. CDR3 bases: TGTGCCATCAGTGAGGGACAGGTCAGCTCCGACGGCTACGAGCAGTACTTC. It encodes CAISEGQVSSDGYEQYF.